Following are 20 T cell receptor beta chains from one sample sequenced in a study of blood T cell repertoires in COVID-19. Repertoires were generated with immunoSEQ multiplex PCR, while TCRdb's copy carries only in-frame clones and drops some. The data hold 270,000 or so clones, with 65% to 90% observed a single time. The sequencing input was peripheral blood. The receptors come from a woman aged 60-75 years with active or convalescent COVID-19.

The chain employs TRBV3-1 (or the pseudogene TRBV3-2) and TRBJ2-5; the match to TRBD2 covers 16 bases. The CDR3 spans 19 residues. The V and J ends lost 3 bases and 5 bases, in that order; junction bases with no gene match: 12. Germline V lookup: CDR1 LGHDT, CDR2 YNNKEL (reference sequence). The CDR3 DNA reads TGTGCCAGCAGCCATCGCCCAGGGGGACTAGCGGGGGGGCGTGAGACCCAGTACTTC. Amino acids: CASSHRPGGLAGGRETQYF.

The chain combines TRBV18 with TRBJ2-7; 7 bases agree with TRBD1. The germline V gene has CDR1 KGHSH and CDR2 LQKENI. The length of the CDR3 is 15 residues. Trimming removed 4 bases from V and 3 bases from J; junction bases left unmatched: 9. DNA for the CDR3: TGTGCCAGCTCACGTCCCGGACAGGTTAACTACGAGCAGTACTTC. Translated: CASSRPGQVNYEQYF. Filled out from reference TRBV18 and TRBJ2-7, the complete variable domain reads NAGVMQNPRHLVRRRGQEARLRCSPMKGHSHVYWYRQLPEEGLKFMVYLQKENIIDESGMPKERFSAEFPKEGPSILRIQQVVRGDSAAYFCASSRPGQVNYEQYFGPGTRLTVT.

The rearrangement uses TRBV7-2 and TRBJ1-2, with a tentative D call TRBD1 (5 bases). The germline V gene has CDR1 SGHTA and CDR2 FQGNSA. This CDR3 comprises 14 residues. V lost 8 bases to trimming and J lost 3 bases, with 16 bases between them. CDR3 sequence: CASSGGSWDYGYTF. CDR3 DNA sequence: TGTGCCAGCTCGGGGGGGAGTTGGGACTATGGCTACACCTTC.

Concerning this clone itself: The limits of the CDR3 on the DNA are not certain, so only TCRdb's listed CDR3 is given. This chain connects TRBV21-1 to TRBJ1-1; no DNA check was done on the table's D call, TRBD1. TRBV21-1 is designated a pseudogene. Inclusive of both ends, the CDR3 amounts to 15 amino acids. The CDR3 loop is CASSKVGRGADEAFF.

This clone turned up a few times. The rearrangement uses TRBV3-1 (or the pseudogene TRBV3-2) and TRBJ1-6; D is ambiguous. The CDR3 sequence is 14 residues long. Germline V lookup: CDR1 LGHDT, CDR2 YNNKEL (reference sequence). V shed 1 base and J shed 9 bases, with 10 bases lying between them. CDR3 loop: CASSQGIGRSPLHF. For the CDR3, the DNA is TGTGCCAGCAGCCAAGGCATTGGGCGTTCACCCCTCCACTTT.

The chain recombines TRBV21-1 with TRBJ1-4; the D call TRBD1 from the table was never checked on the DNA. TRBV21-1 is a listed pseudogene. This CDR3 has 17 amino acids. The chain's CDR3 is CASSRRKTGGGNEKLFF. The CDR3 DNA sequence: TGTGCCAGCAGCCGCAGAAAGACAGGGGGGGGCAATGAAAAACTGTTTTTT.

This chain connects TRBV5-1 to TRBJ2-7, with 9 nucleotides matching TRBD2. The CDR3 totals 12 residues. Unmatched junction bases numbered 3, after V lost 7 bases and J lost 4 bases. Germline V gene sequence: CDR1 SGHRS, CDR2 YFSETQ. Here the CDR3 DNA reads TGCGCCAGCCGTAGCGGGGGTTACGAGCAGTACTTC. Amino acid sequence: CASRSGGYEQYF.

The CDR3 is CASSRTSGGSYEQYF. CDR3 in DNA: TGTGCCAGCAGCCGGACTAGCGGGGGTTCCTACGAGCAGTACTTC. The chain is built from TRBV5-5 and TRBJ2-7; 13 nucleotides line up with TRBD2. Trimming cost V 4 bases and J 1 base; bases outside gene matches: 2. The CDR3 is made up of 15 amino acids. Germline V CDR1 and CDR2: SGHKS, YYEKEE (reference sequence).

This clone has only one observation. The chain carries TRBV6-1 and TRBJ1-1; D is uncertain. The CDR3 has 14 residues. Germline V lookup: CDR1 MNHNS, CDR2 SASEGT. V was cut by 3 bases and J by 0 bases, with 8 bases left in between. The CDR3 loop is CASSERQLNTEAFF. In DNA, the CDR3 is TGTGCCAGCAGTGAGCGGCAGTTGAACACTGAAGCTTTCTTT.

The chain links TRBV2 to TRBJ1-5; 8 positions match TRBD1. CDR1 and CDR2 from the germline V gene are SNHLY and FYNNEI. V was pared by 5 bases and J by 6 bases, with 6 bases of the junction left unmatched. The CDR3 runs 14 residues. In nucleotides, the CDR3 is TGTGCCAGCAGTCCTCGACAGGGGCCTCAGCCCCAGCATTTT. Amino acids: CASSPRQGPQPQHF.

The CDR3 sequence: CAISDGGSYNSPLHF. In DNA form, the CDR3 reads TGTGCCATCAGTGACGGAGGGTCCTATAATTCACCCCTCCACTTT. V gene TRBV10-3 combines with J gene TRBJ1-6, with D uncertain. Trimming took off 3 bases at V and 1 base at J, with 7 bases between the two ends. Per the germline V gene, CDR1 is ENHRY and CDR2 is SYGVKD. CDR3 length equals 15 residues.

The chain is built from TRBV12-3 or TRBV12-4 and TRBJ2-2; tentatively, D is TRBD1 (5 bases). This CDR3 spans 12 amino acids. V lost 5 bases to trimming and J lost 6 bases, with 7 bases between them. Written as DNA, the CDR3 is TGTGCCAGCAGTAAGACAGCCGGGGAGCTGTTTTTT. This gives the protein CASSKTAGELFF.

CDR3 bases: TGTGCCAGCAGCCGTGAGACCCAGTACTTC. Protein: CASSRETQYF. This chain joins TRBV5-8 and TRBJ2-5; D is uncertain. V was shortened by 4 bases and J by 5 bases, with 3 bases between the two germline ends. The length of the CDR3 is 10 residues. CDR1 and CDR2 (germline): SGHTS, YDEGEE.

The rearrangement links TRBV6-2 or TRBV6-3 to TRBJ1-2; TRBD1 might be the D (5 bases). Germline lookup yields CDR1 MNHEY and CDR2 SVGEGT. V gave up 0 bases and J gave up 4 bases, with 9 bases separating them. The CDR3 covers 14 residues. The CDR3 here is CASSYSGRGYGYTF. As DNA, the CDR3 is TGTGCCAGCAGTTACTCAGGGAGGGGCTATGGCTACACCTTC.

V gene TRBV27 combines with J gene TRBJ1-1; 7 nucleotides agree with TRBD1. The junction had 14 bases not matched to a gene; V was cut back by 5 bases and J by 5 bases. Germline-derived CDR1 and CDR2 are MNHEY and SMNVEV (reference sequence). The CDR3 length is 16 residues. The CDR3 DNA follows: TGTGCCAGCAGTCCACATAGCTCGACAGGGAGGACTGAAGCTTTCTTT. Translated, it gives CASSPHSSTGRTEAFF.

This chain links TRBV11-2 with TRBJ2-1; 10 nucleotides line up with TRBD1. Per the germline V gene, CDR1 is SGHAT and CDR2 is FQNNGV. V dropped 5 bases and J dropped 4; count of bases not matched to a gene: 17. CDR3 length: 19 amino acids. The CDR3 sequence is CASSHPLVTRDRGYNEQFF. The CDR3 DNA is TGTGCCAGCAGCCACCCCCTTGTCACTCGGGACAGGGGTTACAATGAGCAGTTCTTC. Drawing the rest from reference TRBV11-2 and TRBJ2-1, the complete variable domain is EAGVAQSPRYKIIEKRQSVAFWCNPISGHATLYWYQQILGQGPKLLIQFQNNGVVDDSQLPKDRFSAERLKGVDSTLKIQPAKLEDSAVYLCASSHPLVTRDRGYNEQFFGPGTRLTVL.

This chain links TRBV19 with TRBJ1-5, with 8 bases that match TRBD1. J lost 2 bases, V lost 6 bases, and 9 bases had no gene match. CDR1 is LNHDA, CDR2 SQIVND, per germline (reference sequence). CDR3 length equals 16 residues. CDR3 nucleotides: TGTGCCAGTAGCACCAGCAGGGGGCTGGGCAATCAGCCCCAGCATTTT. Its translation is CASSTSRGLGNQPQHF.

This chain joins TRBV19 and TRBJ2-7, with TRBD2 matching 13 bases. CDR1 is LNHDA and CDR2 is SQIVND in the germline V gene (reference sequence). The CDR3 spans 15 residues. Germline trimming cut 7 bases from V and 5 bases from J; bases unmatched to any gene: 8. In DNA, the CDR3 is TGTGCCAGTAAATTTGGACTAGCGGGGGTCCACGAGCAGTACTTC. Protein: CASKFGLAGVHEQYF.

This chain joins TRBV3-1 (or the pseudogene TRBV3-2) and TRBJ2-2; 9 bases map to TRBD2. Losses at the gene ends were 6 bases for V and 2 bases for J; bases not matched to a gene: 10. Germline CDR1 and CDR2: LGHDT and YNNKEL (reference sequence). The CDR3 loop spans 17 amino acids. This CDR3 reads CASRQTSSGVNTGELFF. The CDR3 nucleotides are TGTGCCAGCAGACAAACCTCTAGCGGGGTCAACACCGGGGAGCTGTTTTTT.

J is TRBJ1-2 and V is TRBV29-1; D may be TRBD1 (5 bases). The CDR3 extends over 13 amino acids. V was clipped by 3 bases and J by 4 bases, with 12 bases between them. From germline, CDR1 is SQVTM and CDR2 ANQGSEA. This CDR3 reads CSVEPGMSYGYTF. The CDR3 DNA follows: TGCAGCGTTGAGCCAGGGATGAGCTATGGCTACACCTTC.